Listed below are T cell receptor beta chains from one sample, sequenced in a study of blood T cell repertoires in COVID-19. Sequencing was performed with immunoSEQ multiplex PCR; in TCRdb, only in-frame clones are kept and a portion is missing. The sample includes under 200,000 clones, 70% to 90% seen only once; the top ten take about 22%. The source material was peripheral blood. The receptors come from a man in his 60s with active or convalescent COVID-19. Each CDR3 is given with its conserved first and last residue. The D gene is left open where the match is weak. Only part of the rows carry a size: once, few, many, or a class if the clone is expanded.

j_gene	v_gene	abundance	d_gene	CDR3nt	CDR3aa
TRBJ1-1	TRBV2	.	TRBD1	TGTGCCAGCAGTTGGACAGGGCCTGAGGCTTTCTTT	CASSWTGPEAFF
TRBJ2-1	TRBV19	few	.	TGTGCCAGTATAACAGGGGGGGCAGGCAATGAGCAGTTCTTC	CASITGGAGNEQFF
TRBJ1-2	TRBV5-4	.	TRBD1	TGTGCCAGCAGCTTGGGGAGGGGACAGGGGAACTATGGCTACACCTTC	CASSLGRGQGNYGYTF
TRBJ1-5	TRBV15	few	TRBD1	TGTGCCACCAGCAGATCAGGGACAGGGATCGGCAATCAGCCCCAGCATTTT	CATSRSGTGIGNQPQHF
TRBJ2-5	TRBV11-2	.	TRBD2	TGTGCCAGCAGTGAAAGGGGACTAGCGGGGGGTGTCCGGGAGACCCAGTACTTC	CASSERGLAGGVRETQYF
TRBJ1-1	TRBV7-2	.	.	TGTGCCAGCAGCTTTCAGGCCAGAAGGGGGACTGAAGCTTTCTTT	CASSFQARRGTEAFF
TRBJ2-6	TRBV4-1	.	.	TGCGCCAGCAGCCAGGGGGCAGGAGGGGCCAACGTCCTGACTTTC	CASSQGAGGANVLTF
TRBJ1-1	TRBV10-1	once	.	TGCGCCACGCAGAGAGACAGACACACTGAAGCTTTCTTT	CATQRDRHTEAFF
TRBJ2-1	TRBV5-8	.	TRBD2	TGTGCCAGCAGCCTAGCGGGGGTCTCCTACAATGAGCAGTTCTTC	CASSLAGVSYNEQFF
TRBJ2-3	TRBV9	.	TRBD2	TGTGCCAGCAGCGTAGGCCTAGCGGCAGATACGCAGTATTTT	CASSVGLAADTQYF
TRBJ2-1	TRBV29-1	few	TRBD1	TGCAGCGTTGATAGGACAGGGAGCTCCTACAATGAGCAGTTCTTC	CSVDRTGSSYNEQFF
TRBJ1-1	TRBV9	.	.	TGTGCCAGCAGCGTAGACCAGGGGACTGAAGCTTTCTTT	CASSVDQGTEAFF
TRBJ2-1	TRBV5-1	few	.	TGCGCCAGCAGCCGGGGACAACAACAGATAAATGAGCAGTTCTTC	CASSRGQQQINEQFF
TRBJ2-3	TRBV6-2/TRBV6-3	.	TRBD2	TGTGCCAGCAGTTACTCGACCCTGGCGGGGGGCGGGCGTGCAGATACGCAGTATTTT	CASSYSTLAGGGRADTQYF
TRBJ1-2	TRBV19	.	TRBD1	TGTGCCAGTAGTCCCAGGACAGGGGGTGGCTATGGCTACACCTTC	CASSPRTGGGYGYTF
TRBJ1-1	TRBV12-5	.	.	TGTGCTAGTGGTTTGGTACTGGGAGGGCCAACTGAAGCTTTCTTT	CASGLVLGGPTEAFF
TRBJ2-5	TRBV5-1	.	.	TGCGCCAGCAGTCCCGGGACACACCAAGAGACCCAGTACTTC	CASSPGTHQETQYF
TRBJ1-6	TRBV29-1	.	TRBD1	TGCAGCGTTCGCGACAGGGGAGACTCACCCCTCCACTTT	CSVRDRGDSPLHF
TRBJ1-5	TRBV6-5	.	.	TGTGCCAGCAGTCCCACAGGAGCTAGCAATCAGCCCCAGCATTTT	CASSPTGASNQPQHF
TRBJ1-2	TRBV11-2	.	.	TGTGCCAGCACCGTGGCGGGACCAAATGGCTACACCTTC	CASTVAGPNGYTF
TRBJ1-2	TRBV2	once	.	TGTGCCAGCAGCGTCAGGGGTAGTGGCTACACCTTC	CASSVRGSGYTF
TRBJ1-1	TRBV3-1/TRBV3-2	.	.	TGTGCCAGCAGCCAGGGGCGGAACACTGAAGCTTTCTTT	CASSQGRNTEAFF
TRBJ2-5	TRBV11-2	.	.	TGTGCCAGCAGCCGCAGGGGAGGGGTAGAGACCCAGTACTTC	CASSRRGGVETQYF
TRBJ2-7	TRBV2	.	TRBD2	TGTGCCAGCAGTGAAAGGCTAGCGGGGGCCCACTCCTACGAGCAGTACTTC	CASSERLAGAHSYEQYF
TRBJ1-4	TRBV5-1	.	.	TGCGCCAGCAGCTTCTTGGGCGTAGCAACTAATGAAAAACTGTTTTTT	CASSFLGVATNEKLFF
TRBJ1-5	TRBV24-1	.	.	TGTGCCACCAGGGGACACAGGGTAGAAAATCAGCCCCAGCATTTT	CATRGHRVENQPQHF
TRBJ1-5	TRBV6-6	.	.	TGTGCCAGCATGGAGGGTTCGAGCAATCAGCCCCAGCATTTT	CASMEGSSNQPQHF
TRBJ2-7	TRBV5-1	once	.	TGCGCCAGCAGACTCGGGTTCACCAGCGAGCAGTACTTC	CASRLGFTSEQYF
TRBJ1-1	TRBV27	.	TRBD1	TGTGCCAGCAGTCCCGAGTACAGGGGGCCTCCTGAAGCTTTCTTT	CASSPEYRGPPEAFF
TRBJ2-4	TRBV12-5	.	TRBD1	TGTGCTAGTGGTTCGGGACAGGCGACAAACATTCAGTACTTC	CASGSGQATNIQYF
TRBJ2-1	TRBV6-2/TRBV6-3	.	TRBD1	TGTGCCAGCAGTAAGAGGACAGGGTCGTCCAACAATGAGCAGTTCTTC	CASSKRTGSSNNEQFF
TRBJ1-3	TRBV10-3	once	.	TGTGCCATCAGTGAGAAGGCAGGCTCTGGAAACACCATATATTTT	CAISEKAGSGNTIYF
TRBJ1-2	TRBV18	.	TRBD1	TGTGCCAGCTCACAGGACAGGGAAAGGGGCTACACCTTC	CASSQDRERGYTF
TRBJ1-5	TRBV2	.	TRBD1	TGTGCCAGCAGTAGACAGGGAATACGTCAGCCCCAGCATTTT	CASSRQGIRQPQHF
TRBJ1-2	TRBV3-1/TRBV3-2	.	.	TGTGCCAGCAGCCCCATTTGGGGCAGTGGCTACACCTTC	CASSPIWGSGYTF
TRBJ2-7	TRBV7-2	.	TRBD2	TGTGCCAGCAGCCTAACTAGCGGGGGATCCTACGAGCAGTACTTC	CASSLTSGGSYEQYF
TRBJ2-5	TRBV9	.	TRBD2	TGTGCCAGCAGCGGGGGGGGACCAGGAGAGACCCAGTACTTC	CASSGGGPGETQYF
TRBJ1-1	TRBV11-2	.	TRBD1	TGTGCCAGCAGTTGGACAGGGGGATTGAACACTGAAGCTTTCTTT	CASSWTGGLNTEAFF
TRBJ1-4	TRBV4-1	.	TRBD1	TGCGCCAGCAGCCTTACAGGGGCAACTAATGAAAAACTGTTTTTT	CASSLTGATNEKLFF
TRBJ2-7	TRBV5-4	.	.	TGTGCCACCGGTGGAGGGGACTACGAGCAGTACTTC	CATGGGDYEQYF
TRBJ2-2	TRBV9	.	.	TGTGCCAGCAGCCCTCAAGTGGGGACAATAGGGGAGCTGTTTTTT	CASSPQVGTIGELFF
TRBJ2-3	TRBV10-3	.	.	TGTGCCATCAGTATTGACAGTGCCCGAACAGATACGCAGTATTTT	CAISIDSARTDTQYF
TRBJ2-7	TRBV15	.	TRBD2	TGTGCCACCAGCAGAGATTACGGGGCGGGAGGCGAGCAGTACTTC	CATSRDYGAGGEQYF
TRBJ1-1	TRBV19	.	.	TGTGCCAGTAGTATTGCACTAATGAACACTGAAGCTTTCTTT	CASSIALMNTEAFF
TRBJ2-4	TRBV20-1	.	.	TGCAGTGCTAGTATCCTAGCCAAAAACATTCAGTACTTC	CSASILAKNIQYF
TRBJ2-2	TRBV9	.	TRBD2	TGTGCCAGCAATAGCGGGGGGACCGGGGAGCTGTTTTTT	CASNSGGTGELFF
TRBJ1-2	TRBV18	.	.	TGTGCCAGCTCACCCACACAGGGAAACTATGGCTACACCTTC	CASSPTQGNYGYTF